A selection of T cell receptor beta chains follows, all from one sample in a study of blood T cell repertoires in COVID-19. Repertoires were generated with immunoSEQ multiplex PCR, while TCRdb's copy carries only in-frame clones and drops some. The repertoire consists of 70,000 to 75,000 clones, with roughly 83% occurring once and the leading ten covering 28%. Sequenced: peripheral blood. Receptor source: an older man with acute or convalescent COVID-19. Both conserved end residues are part of each CDR3. A D gene is named only where the DNA matches it firmly. A clone size is listed for some rows: how often the clone was seen (once, few, many), or a class if it is expanded.

J | D | size | length | V | CDR3 | DNA
TRBJ2-5 | TRBD2 | NA | 14 | TRBV6-5 | CASSITSGDGAQYF | TGTGCCAGCAGTATCACTAGCGGGGATGGGGCCCAGTACTTC
TRBJ2-3 | TRBD2 | NA | 16 | TRBV24-1 | CATSETVAGGSDTQYF | TGTGCCACCAGTGAAACCGTAGCGGGAGGGTCAGATACGCAGTATTTT
TRBJ1-4 | NA | NA | 15 | TRBV15 | CATSSARTPSEKLFF | TGTGCCACCAGCAGCGCACGTACCCCTAGTGAAAAACTGTTTTTT
TRBJ2-7 | TRBD2 | NA | 15 | TRBV7-3 | CASTNPLAGVYEQYF | TGTGCCAGCACGAACCCGCTAGCGGGAGTCTACGAGCAGTACTTC
TRBJ2-7 | NA | NA | 15 | TRBV19 | CASSIQAISSYEQYF | TGTGCCAGTAGTATACAGGCGATAAGCTCCTACGAGCAGTACTTC
TRBJ1-2 | TRBD1 | NA | 15 | TRBV2 | CASSDGQGAFDGYTF | TGTGCCAGCAGTGACGGGCAGGGGGCCTTCGATGGCTACACCTTC
TRBJ1-2 | TRBD1 | NA | 13 | TRBV28 | CASRTGQGKGYTF | TGTGCCAGCAGAACCGGACAGGGAAAGGGCTACACCTTC
TRBJ2-5 | NA | once | 14 | TRBV27 | CASSLSPGQETQYF | TGTGCCAGCAGTTTAAGTCCAGGGCAAGAGACCCAGTACTTC
TRBJ1-2 | NA | NA | 13 | TRBV18 | CASPKSSNYGYTF | TGTGCCAGCCCCAAGAGTTCTAACTATGGCTACACCTTC
TRBJ2-7 | TRBD1 | once | 14 | TRBV5-4 | CASSGQGAPYEQYF | TGTGCCAGCAGCGGTCAGGGGGCACCCTACGAGCAGTACTTC
TRBJ2-3 | NA | NA | 14 | TRBV18 | CASSPWDSTDTQYF | TGTGCCAGCTCACCTTGGGACTCAACAGATACGCAGTATTTT
TRBJ1-1 | NA | NA | 16 | TRBV13 | CASSSSRRGLNTEAFF | TGTGCCAGCAGCTCTAGTCGCCGGGGTCTGAACACTGAAGCTTTCTTT
TRBJ2-2 | TRBD2 | NA | 16 | TRBV5-1 | CASSLNLAGNTGELFF | TGCGCCAGCAGCTTGAACCTAGCGGGAAACACCGGGGAGCTGTTTTTT
TRBJ1-1 | NA | NA | 15 | TRBV27 | CASSSPARGDTEAFF | TGTGCCAGCAGTTCCCCCGCCCGAGGAGACACTGAAGCTTTCTTT
TRBJ2-5 | TRBD1 | NA | 19 | TRBV10-3 | CAISESNRGHGVTGETQYF | TGTGCCATCAGTGAGTCCAACAGGGGGCATGGTGTAACGGGGGAGACCCAGTACTTC
TRBJ2-5 | TRBD2 | NA | 13 | TRBV20-1 | CSASREGRETQYF | TGCAGTGCTAGTCGGGAGGGCCGGGAGACCCAGTACTTC
TRBJ2-3 | TRBD2 | NA | 14 | TRBV29-1 | CSVPTSGMVDTQYF | TGCAGCGTCCCAACTAGCGGGATGGTCGATACGCAGTATTTT
TRBJ2-7 | TRBD2 | NA | 15 | TRBV4-1 | CASSQVTSGSYEQYF | TGCGCCAGCAGCCAAGTTACTAGCGGTTCGTACGAGCAGTACTTC
TRBJ2-2 | NA | NA | 15 | TRBV5-1 | CASSLFQGNTGELFF | TGCGCCAGCAGCTTGTTCCAGGGGAACACCGGGGAGCTGTTTTTT
TRBJ2-1 | TRBD2 | NA | 15 | TRBV6-5 | CASSGTSGSYNEQFF | TGTGCCAGCAGCGGGACTAGCGGGAGCTACAATGAGCAGTTCTTC
TRBJ1-5 | NA | NA | 14 | TRBV27 | CASSRRGLGQPQHF | TGTGCCAGCAGTCGTCGGGGTTTGGGTCAGCCCCAGCATTTT
TRBJ1-5 | TRBD1 | NA | 16 | TRBV5-5 | CASSPQPGQGVQPQHF | TGTGCCAGCAGCCCTCAGCCGGGACAGGGGGTTCAGCCCCAGCATTTT
TRBJ1-2 | NA | NA | 14 | TRBV5-5 | CASSIRQGNYGYTF | TGTGCCAGCAGCATAAGGCAGGGGAACTATGGCTACACCTTC
TRBJ1-1 | NA | NA | 13 | TRBV12-3/TRBV12-4 | CASRSPGNTEAFF | TGTGCCAGCAGATCTCCAGGGAACACTGAAGCTTTCTTT
TRBJ2-5 | NA | NA | 14 | TRBV19 | CASSIRTGRETQYF | TGTGCCAGTAGTATACGGACTGGGCGAGAGACCCAGTACTTC
TRBJ1-1 | NA | NA | 15 | TRBV19 | CASSRPQEQGTEAFF | TGTGCCAGTAGTAGACCACAGGAACAGGGCACTGAAGCTTTCTTT
TRBJ2-7 | TRBD2 | once | 16 | TRBV9 | CASSVGLREFNYEQYF | TGTGCCAGCAGCGTAGGGTTGCGGGAGTTTAATTACGAGCAGTACTTC
TRBJ1-3 | NA | NA | 16 | TRBV30 | CAWRAGQTYSGNTIYF | TGTGCCTGGAGGGCAGGACAGACCTACTCTGGAAACACCATATATTTT
TRBJ1-6 | TRBD1 | NA | 16 | TRBV5-4 | CASSTGDRGGNSPLHF | TGTGCCAGCAGCACCGGGGACAGGGGTGGTAATTCACCCCTCCACTTT
TRBJ2-3 | TRBD1 | few | 15 | TRBV18 | CASSPPGQGSDTQYF | TGTGCCAGCTCACCGCCCGGACAGGGGTCAGATACGCAGTATTTT
TRBJ1-4 | NA | NA | 13 | TRBV28 | CASSTPGNEKLFF | TGTGCCAGCAGTACCCCAGGGAATGAAAAACTGTTTTTT
TRBJ1-1 | NA | many | 16 | TRBV11-1 | CASSLSSGQLNTEAFF | TGTGCCAGCAGCTTAAGTTCTGGGCAGCTAAACACTGAAGCTTTCTTT
TRBJ1-5 | NA | NA | 13 | TRBV28 | CASSPQGNQPQHF | TGTGCCAGCAGCCCACAGGGTAATCAGCCCCAGCATTTT
TRBJ1-5 | TRBD1 | few | 15 | TRBV15 | CATSRDRQGWQPQHF | TGTGCCACCAGCAGAGACCGACAGGGATGGCAGCCCCAGCATTTT
TRBJ2-1 | TRBD2 | NA | 15 | TRBV4-3 | CASSRLLAQYNEQFF | TGCGCCAGCAGCCGATTACTAGCGCAGTACAATGAGCAGTTCTTC
TRBJ2-2 | TRBD1 | NA | 14 | TRBV29-1 | CSVRKTGDTGELFF | TGCAGCGTCCGGAAGACAGGGGACACCGGGGAGCTGTTTTTT
TRBJ1-4 | NA | NA | 17 | TRBV7-9 | CASSRPHYRETNEKLFF | TGTGCCAGCAGCAGACCTCATTACAGGGAAACTAATGAAAAACTGTTTTTT
TRBJ2-1 | TRBD2 | NA | 15 | TRBV28 | CASSLKAGPYNEQFF | TGTGCCAGCAGTTTAAAAGCGGGGCCCTACAATGAGCAGTTCTTC
TRBJ1-5 | TRBD1 | NA | 16 | TRBV28 | CASRPTLTGRNQPQHF | TGTGCCAGCAGACCTACTTTGACAGGGCGTAATCAGCCCCAGCATTTT
TRBJ2-6 | TRBD1 | NA | 16 | TRBV7-6 | CASSPTGGAGANVLTF | TGTGCCAGCAGCCCGACAGGGGGCGCGGGGGCCAACGTCCTGACTTTC
TRBJ1-5 | NA | NA | 13 | TRBV7-8 | CASSQGGNQPQHF | TGTGCCAGCAGCCAAGGAGGGAATCAGCCCCAGCATTTT
TRBJ2-7 | NA | NA | 15 | TRBV24-1 | CATSASGQGSYEQYF | TGTGCCACCAGTGCCTCTGGGCAGGGGTCCTACGAGCAGTACTTC
TRBJ2-3 | TRBD2 | NA | 17 | TRBV7-9 | CASSAGLAGGPTDTQYF | TGTGCCAGCAGCGCGGGACTAGCGGGAGGGCCGACAGATACGCAGTATTTT
TRBJ1-1 | NA | NA | 17 | TRBV28 | CASSYSTLRLTNTEAFF | TGTGCCAGCAGTTATAGCACCCTACGTCTGACGAACACTGAAGCTTTCTTT